What follows are 28 T cell receptor beta chains derived from one specimen sequenced in a study of cytomegalovirus exposure and HLA in healthy donors. The PCR ran on 60 Vbeta and 13 Jbeta primers. Produced via immunoSEQ multiplex PCR; TCRdb's table is partial and in-frame only. The sample lists 150,000 to 200,000 clones; roughly 77% were seen once. Sequencing was carried out using PBMCs. These TCRs come from a male donor in good health and CMV-seropositive.

The V and J genes are TRBV27 and TRBJ2-5; D is perhaps TRBD2 (6 bases). This CDR3 contains 14 residues. The germline gives CDR1 MNHEY, CDR2 SMNVEV (reference sequence). With 6 bases removed from V and 3 bases from J, the gap between germline ends came to 14 bases. The CDR3 reads CASRPLGLKETQYF. CDR3 in DNA: TGTGCCAGCAGACCGCTAGGACTAAAAGAGACCCAGTACTTC.

This rearrangement joins TRBV6-6 to TRBJ2-7; 7 bases line up with TRBD1. The CDR3 spans 13 residues. Per germline, CDR1 MNHNY and CDR2 SVGAGI (reference sequence). After removal of 6 bases from V and 1 base from J, the junction contained 3 bases not matched to a gene. The DNA for the CDR3 is TGTGCCAGCAGGGGGGACAGATCCTACGAGCAGTACTTC. Its translation is CASRGDRSYEQYF.

This chain uses TRBV12-5 with TRBJ1-2, with TRBD1 identical over 8 bases. The CDR3 sequence is 16 residues long. Germline assignment: CDR1 LGHNT and CDR2 FRNRAP. V shed 5 bases and J 4 bases; nucleotides not matched to a gene: 12. This chain's CDR3 is CASGLIQGDHIYGYTF. CDR3 nucleotides: TGTGCTAGTGGTCTGATACAGGGGGATCATATCTATGGCTACACCTTC.

V and J are TRBV19 and TRBJ2-3; 10 nucleotides match TRBD1. CDR1 and CDR2 (germline): LNHDA, SQIVND (reference sequence). The J segment lost 3 bases and the V segment lost 8 bases, leaving 2 bases of the junction unmatched. This CDR3 comprises 13 residues. The CDR3 here is CASGDRGTDTQYF. DNA for the CDR3: TGTGCCAGTGGGGACAGGGGTACAGATACGCAGTATTTT.

The chain's CDR3 is CASIMSGRQETQYF. In DNA form, the CDR3 reads TGTGCCAGCATTATGAGCGGGCGACAAGAGACCCAGTACTTC. The chain uses TRBV2 and TRBJ2-5; D might be TRBD2 (6 bases). V was shortened by 7 bases and J by 2 bases, with 14 bases between the two germline ends. CDR1 is SNHLY, CDR2 FYNNEI, per germline. The CDR3 is 14 residues long.

The chain uses TRBV5-6 and TRBJ2-7; 7 bases are a match to TRBD2. Per germline, CDR1 SGHDT and CDR2 YYEEEE. CDR3 length: 15 amino acids. Unmatched junction bases numbered 13, after V lost 5 bases and J lost 5 bases. As DNA, the CDR3 is TGTGCCAGCAGGGGGGGGGTGTTTATGCCCAACGAGCAGTACTTC. It codes for CASRGGVFMPNEQYF.

The chain joins TRBV6-5 to TRBJ2-1; 7 bases fit TRBD1. The trim removed 7 bases at V and 6 bases at J, leaving 9 bases unmatched. Germline assignment: CDR1 MNHEY and CDR2 SVGAGI. CDR3 length: 14 residues. The CDR3 sequence is CASKGAPRSNEQFF. CDR3 in DNA: TGTGCCAGCAAGGGGGCTCCGAGGAGCAATGAGCAGTTCTTC.

This clone was seen just once. The CDR3 sequence is CASHRLAGALSSYNEQFF. As DNA, the CDR3 is TGTGCCAGTCACCGACTAGCGGGGGCCCTTAGCTCCTACAATGAGCAGTTCTTC. The rearrangement uses TRBV19 and TRBJ2-1; TRBD2 aligns across 12 bases. Germline-derived CDR1 and CDR2 are LNHDA and SQIVND (reference sequence). Trimming cost V 8 bases and J 0 bases; bases outside gene matches: 11. CDR3 size: 18 residues.

The genes are TRBV28 and TRBJ1-1; TRBD1 agrees at 9 bases. This CDR3 has 14 amino acids. The J segment lost 3 bases and the V segment lost 6 bases, leaving 5 bases of the junction unmatched. CDR1 and CDR2 from the germline V gene are MDHEN and SYDVKM. CDR3 amino acids: CASRTGGLYTEAFF. DNA of the CDR3: TGTGCCAGCAGAACAGGGGGCCTATACACTGAAGCTTTCTTT.

This clone was recorded once. Other DNA sequences from this sample encode an identical CDR3 as well. This chain links TRBV6-6 with TRBJ1-2; D not certain. CDR3 length equals 15 residues. With 5 bases removed from V and 0 bases from J, the gap between germline ends came to 13 bases. Per the germline V gene, CDR1 is MNHNY and CDR2 is SVGAGI (reference sequence). The DNA for the CDR3 is TGTGCCAGCAGTCCCTCGGCGGGGACTAACTATGGCTACACCTTC. Its protein is CASSPSAGTNYGYTF.

This clone was seen a handful of times. The CDR3 region has the DNA TGTGCCAGCAGTTACTCGACGCTAGCGGGGGGAAAGCAGTTCTTC. The encoded protein is CASSYSTLAGGKQFF. The genes are TRBV6-5 and TRBJ2-1, with 11 positions matching TRBD2. In germline, CDR1 is MNHEY, CDR2 SVGAGI. This CDR3 is 15 amino acids long. V shed 0 bases and J 11 bases; nucleotides not matched to a gene: 6.

The chain has TRBV6-5 and TRBJ1-4; D not certain. Trimming pared 5 bases from V and 6 bases from J, leaving 16 bases between. The CDR3 has 15 amino acids. Germline lookup yields CDR1 MNHEY and CDR2 SVGAGI. For the CDR3, the DNA is TGTGCCAGCAGTCGGGCTTTGGGGAGTGATGAAAAACTGTTTTTT. Translating it yields CASSRALGSDEKLFF.

The sample holds one count of this clone. CDR3 sequence: CASSSSSWAQYF. The CDR3 coding sequence is TGTGCCAGCAGCTCATCGTCCTGGGCGCAGTACTTC. The chain is built from TRBV7-9 and TRBJ2-7, with D hard to call. CDR1 is SEHNR and CDR2 is FQNEAQ in the germline V gene (reference sequence). The length of the CDR3 is 12 residues. Trimming removed 4 bases from V and 9 bases from J, with 13 bases in between.

The genes are TRBV7-8 and TRBJ2-1; 11 positions match TRBD2. This CDR3 has 17 residues. Germline CDR1 SGHVS, CDR2 FQNEAQ. Losses at the gene ends were 5 bases for V and 1 base for J; bases not matched to a gene: 7. CDR3 DNA: TGTGCCAGCAGCGCGACTAGCGGGATAAGTTCCTACAATGAGCAGTTCTTC. This translates into CASSATSGISSYNEQFF.

The chain couples TRBV7-2 to TRBJ2-7; 8 bases align to TRBD2. The germline V gene has CDR1 SGHTA and CDR2 FQGNSA. The CDR3 runs 14 residues. The V and J ends lost 2 bases and 3 bases, in that order; junction bases with no gene match: 3. The CDR3 reads CASSLQTSVYEQYF. In DNA, the CDR3 is TGTGCCAGCAGCTTACAGACTAGCGTCTACGAGCAGTACTTC.

The V call is TRBV5-1, the J call TRBJ2-1; 7 bases match TRBD1. CDR3 size: 11 residues. Losses at the gene ends were 7 bases for V and 15 bases for J; bases not matched to a gene: 10. In germline, CDR1 is SGHRS, CDR2 YFSETQ. CDR3 in DNA: TGCGCCAGCGGTCAGTCTAGGGGGCGGTTCTTC. It yields the protein CASGQSRGRFF.

CDR3 residues: CASSLRLAGVSSYNEQFF. The CDR3 nucleotides read TGCGCCAGCAGCTTGAGACTAGCGGGGGTTAGCTCCTACAATGAGCAGTTCTTC. The rearrangement uses TRBV5-1 and TRBJ2-1; TRBD2 matches 12 bases. The CDR3 is 18 residues long. V gave up 1 base and J gave up 0 bases; unmatched junction bases: 5. The germline gives CDR1 SGHRS, CDR2 YFSETQ.

The chain carries TRBV5-1 and TRBJ2-5; a weak D match, TRBD2 (5 bases). The CDR3 covers 13 residues. Germline V CDR1 and CDR2: SGHRS, YFSETQ. V lost 4 bases and J 8 bases, leaving 15 bases between the germline ends. The CDR3 DNA reads TGCGCCAGCAGCCCCCCCGGACTCCAAACCCAGTACTTC. Translation: CASSPPGLQTQYF.

The V and J genes are TRBV10-1 and TRBJ1-6, with D possibly matching TRBD1 (6 bases). Germline V gene lookup returns CDR1 WNHNN and CDR2 SYGVQD (reference sequence). Trimming removed 3 bases at V and 1 base at J, with 7 bases between. The CDR3 totals 15 residues. CDR3 coding DNA: TGCGCCAGCAGTGAAAGGGGGTCCTATAATTCACCCCTCCACTTT. This encodes CASSERGSYNSPLHF.

The genes are TRBV6-5 and TRBJ2-7; 7 nucleotides agree with TRBD1. CDR1 is MNHEY and CDR2 is SVGAGI in the germline V gene. The CDR3 sequence is 14 residues long. V shed 0 bases, J shed 3 bases, and the junction held 2 bases outside the gene matches. CDR3 in amino acids: CASSYSGQVYEQYF. DNA for the CDR3: TGTGCCAGCAGTTACTCTGGACAGGTCTACGAGCAGTACTTC.

The J gene is TRBJ2-2, the V gene TRBV5-6; TRBD2 might be the D (6 bases). The CDR3 is 16 amino acids. Trimming took 0 bases from V and 6 from J, leaving 15 bases between them. From germline, CDR1 is SGHDT and CDR2 YYEEEE. CDR3 sequence reads: CASSLEQEGLAGELFF. Here the CDR3 DNA reads TGTGCCAGCAGCTTGGAACAGGAGGGTTTAGCCGGGGAGCTGTTTTTT.

The J gene is TRBJ1-2, the V gene TRBV12-1; TRBD1, the table's D call, was not compared with the DNA. TRBV12-1 is an annotated pseudogene. The CDR3 loop spans 13 amino acids. The CDR3: CASSPGQGSVYTF. In DNA, the CDR3 is TGTGCCAGCAGCCCTGGACAGGGTTCAGTGTACACCTTC.

This clone appeared a few times. The V and J genes are TRBV5-8 and TRBJ1-2; D ambiguous. Germline CDR1 SGHTS, CDR2 YDEGEE. V was trimmed by 3 bases and J by 4 bases, leaving 22 bases between them. The CDR3 runs 17 residues. The CDR3 region is CASSWLTPRLRPYGYTF. The CDR3 DNA sequence: TGTGCCAGCAGCTGGCTCACTCCGAGGCTTCGCCCCTATGGCTACACCTTC.

J is TRBJ1-3 and V is TRBV7-2; D ambiguous. The CDR3 is made up of 17 amino acids. Trimming took off 5 bases at V and 0 bases at J, with 17 bases between the two ends. Per the germline V gene, CDR1 is SGHTA and CDR2 is FQGNSA. The DNA for the CDR3 is TGTGCCAGCAGCCCCACTGAGGGCAGACCCTCTGGAAACACCATATATTTT. It encodes CASSPTEGRPSGNTIYF.

This clone appeared a single time. The V and J genes are TRBV7-9 and TRBJ1-4, with D possibly matching TRBD1 (5 bases). V lost 0 bases to trimming and J lost 5 bases, with 10 bases between them. The CDR3 covers 15 residues. Looked up from germline, CDR1 is SEHNR and CDR2 is FQNEAQ (reference sequence). CDR3 sequence: CASSLAVGANEKLFF. The CDR3 nucleotides are TGTGCCAGCAGCTTAGCAGTAGGGGCAAATGAAAAACTGTTTTTT.

The chain has TRBV4-1 and TRBJ1-4, with D maybe TRBD1 (5 bases). There are 16 residues in the CDR3. V gave up 1 base and J gave up 8 bases, with 17 bases separating them. From germline, CDR1 is MGHRA and CDR2 YSYEKL. The CDR3 is CASSQVYGRAAEKLFF. CDR3 DNA sequence: TGCGCCAGCAGCCAAGTTTACGGCAGGGCCGCCGAAAAACTGTTTTTT.

The chain joins TRBV25-1 to TRBJ2-7; D is perhaps TRBD2 (5 bases). Germline CDR1 and CDR2: MGHDK and SYGVNS. V was shortened by 1 base and J by 7 bases, with 8 bases between the two germline ends. This CDR3 has 12 residues. CDR3 nucleotide sequence: TGTGCCAGCAGTGAATTCAGCGGAGAGCAGTACTTC. This sequence encodes CASSEFSGEQYF.

The gene calls are TRBV5-3 and TRBJ2-2, with 8 bases that match TRBD2. TRBV5-3 is an ORF for which the function is uncertain. CDR3 length: 17 amino acids. V shed 10 bases, J shed 1 base, and the junction held 15 bases outside the gene matches. In DNA, the CDR3 is TGTGCCGTTAAATGGCCGGGCGGGAGGCTGAACACCGGGGAGCTGTTTTTT. Translating it yields CAVKWPGGRLNTGELFF.